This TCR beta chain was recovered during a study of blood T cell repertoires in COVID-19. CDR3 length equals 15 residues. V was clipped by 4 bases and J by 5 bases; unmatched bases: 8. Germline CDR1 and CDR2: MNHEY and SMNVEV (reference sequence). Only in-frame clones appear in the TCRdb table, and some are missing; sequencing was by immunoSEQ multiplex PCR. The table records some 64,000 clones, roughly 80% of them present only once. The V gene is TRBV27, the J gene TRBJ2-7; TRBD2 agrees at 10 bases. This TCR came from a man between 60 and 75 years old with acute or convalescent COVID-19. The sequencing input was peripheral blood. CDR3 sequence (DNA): TGTGCCAGCAGTTCCGGACTAGCGGTCCTTGACGAGCAGTACTTC. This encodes CASSSGLAVLDEQYF.